This TCR beta chain appears in the sequencing data of a study of Ad26.COV2.S vaccination and SARS-CoV-2 variants. Produced via immunoSEQ multiplex PCR; TCRdb's table is partial and in-frame only. This sample has some 370,000 clones; roughly 85% occur once, and the top ten carry nearly 7.5%. Documented treatment: some 20 received Ad26.COV2.S at low or high dose, single or two shots; about five received placebo; per-sample allocation not given. Sample collection was performed on day 63 after the first vaccine or placebo injection. Germline lookup yields CDR1 SNHLY and CDR2 FYNNEI. With 4 bases clipped from V and 3 bases from J, the junction kept 11 bases outside the gene matches. The CDR3 spans 17 residues.

This sequence originates from a person between 18 and 60 years old who received the Ad26.COV2.S COVID-19 vaccine or a placebo. The sample was peripheral blood, taken in a trial of Ad26.COV2.S vaccine versus placebo. V is TRBV2 and J is TRBJ2-2; 7 nucleotides align to TRBD1. The CDR3 spells CASSAGQAMDDTGELFF. CDR3 nucleotides: TGTGCCAGCAGTGCCGGACAGGCGATGGATGACACCGGGGAGCTGTTTTTT.